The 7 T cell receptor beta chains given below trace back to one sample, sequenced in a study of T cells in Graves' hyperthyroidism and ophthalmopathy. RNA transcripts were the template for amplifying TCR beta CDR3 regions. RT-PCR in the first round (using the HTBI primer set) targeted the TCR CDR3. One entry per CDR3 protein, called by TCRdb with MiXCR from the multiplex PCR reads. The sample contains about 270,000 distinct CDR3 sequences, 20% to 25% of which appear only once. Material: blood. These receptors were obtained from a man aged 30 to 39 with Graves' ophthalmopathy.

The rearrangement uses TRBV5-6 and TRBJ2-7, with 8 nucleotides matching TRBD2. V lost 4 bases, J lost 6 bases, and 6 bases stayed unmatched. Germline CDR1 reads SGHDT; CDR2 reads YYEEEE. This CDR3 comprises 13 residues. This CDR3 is CASSAGGGPEQYF. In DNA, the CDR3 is TGTGCCAGCAGCGCGGGAGGAGGGCCCGAGCAGTACTTC.

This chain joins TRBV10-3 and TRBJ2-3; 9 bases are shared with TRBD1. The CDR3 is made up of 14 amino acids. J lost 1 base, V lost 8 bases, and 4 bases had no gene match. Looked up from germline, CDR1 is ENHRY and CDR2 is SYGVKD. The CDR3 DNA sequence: TGTGCCATCGGATGGACAGGGGGCACAGATACGCAGTATTTT. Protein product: CAIGWTGGTDTQYF.

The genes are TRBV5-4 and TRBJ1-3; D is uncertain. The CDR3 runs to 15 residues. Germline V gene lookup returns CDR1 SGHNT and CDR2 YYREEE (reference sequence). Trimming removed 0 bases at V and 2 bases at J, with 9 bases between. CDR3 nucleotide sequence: TGTGCCAGCAGCTTGGCCAGAGGGACTGGAAACACCATATATTTT. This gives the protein CASSLARGTGNTIYF. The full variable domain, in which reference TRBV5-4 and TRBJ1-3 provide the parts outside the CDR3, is ETGVTQSPTHLIKTRGQQVTLRCSSQSGHNTVSWYQQALGQGPQFIFQYYREEENGRGNFPPRFSGLQFPNYSSELNVNALELDDSALYLCASSLARGTGNTIYFGEGSWLTVV.

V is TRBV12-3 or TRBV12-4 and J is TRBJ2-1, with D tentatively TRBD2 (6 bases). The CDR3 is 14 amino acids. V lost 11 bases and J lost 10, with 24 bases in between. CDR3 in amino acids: CAGPRLVCYSEQFF. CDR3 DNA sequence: TGTGCCGGTCCCAGACTAGTTTGCTACAGCGAGCAGTTCTTC.

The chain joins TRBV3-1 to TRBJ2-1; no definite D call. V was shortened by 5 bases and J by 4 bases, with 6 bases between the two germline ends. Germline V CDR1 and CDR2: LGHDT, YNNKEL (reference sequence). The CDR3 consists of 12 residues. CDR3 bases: TGTGCCAGCAGCATTGCTTACAATGAGCAGTTCTTC. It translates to CASSIAYNEQFF.

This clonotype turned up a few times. CDR3 nucleotide sequence: TGCGCAGGGTCGTATGGCTACACCTTC. Translated, it gives CAGSYGYTF. The chain carries TRBV20-1 and TRBJ1-2, with D tentatively TRBD1 (5 bases). The CDR3 totals 9 residues. Germline CDR1 DFQATT, CDR2 SNEGSKA (reference sequence).

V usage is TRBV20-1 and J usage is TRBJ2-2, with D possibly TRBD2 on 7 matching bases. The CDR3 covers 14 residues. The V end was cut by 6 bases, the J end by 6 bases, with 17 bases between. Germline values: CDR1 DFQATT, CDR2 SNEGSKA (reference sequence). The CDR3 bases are TGCAGTGCAAGGGGGGGAGGGCCTGCCGGGGAGCTGTTTTTT. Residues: CSARGGGPAGELFF.